This T cell receptor (beta chain) was found in a study of T cell clonality in common variable immunodeficiency. This clone was seen repeatedly, ten times or more. With the read ending 3 residues before the CDR3 end, the germline J gene is used to fill in that end. V was pared by 0 bases and J by 0 bases, with 7 bases between. Looked up from germline, CDR1 is DFQATT and CDR2 is SNEGSKA (reference sequence). The CDR3 contains 14 residues. TCRdb's table, derived via immunoSEQ multiplex PCR, lists solely in-frame clones and lacks some. Sampling found around 50,000 clones, none seen once. V gene TRBV20-1 combines with J gene TRBJ2-3; the D is unclear. The sequence was collected from a person aged 18-70 years in good health. The sample was peripheral blood mononuclear cells. CDR3: CSAREQESTDTQYF. Partial CDR3 DNA: TGCAGTGCTAGAGAGCAGGAGAGCACAGATACG.